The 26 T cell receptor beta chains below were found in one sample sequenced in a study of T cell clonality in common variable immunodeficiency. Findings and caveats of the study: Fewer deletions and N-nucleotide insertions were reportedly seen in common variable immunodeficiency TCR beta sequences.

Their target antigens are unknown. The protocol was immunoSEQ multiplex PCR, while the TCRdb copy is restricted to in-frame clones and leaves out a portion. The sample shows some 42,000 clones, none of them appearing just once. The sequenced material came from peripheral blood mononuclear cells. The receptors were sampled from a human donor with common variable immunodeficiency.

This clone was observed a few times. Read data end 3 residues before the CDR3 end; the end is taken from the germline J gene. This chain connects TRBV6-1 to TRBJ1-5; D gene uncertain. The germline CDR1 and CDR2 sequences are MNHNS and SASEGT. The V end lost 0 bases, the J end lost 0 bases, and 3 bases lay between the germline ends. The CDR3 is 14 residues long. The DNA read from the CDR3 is TGTGCCAGCAGTGAAGCCCATAGCAATCAGCCC. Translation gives CASSEAHSNQP. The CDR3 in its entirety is CASSEAHSNQPQHF.

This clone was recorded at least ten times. The CDR3 DNA, read in part, is TGCGCCCGGAACCGGGACAGATGGACTGAA. Protein product: CARNRDRWTE. The CDR3 in full is CARNRDRWTEAFF. V usage is TRBV23-1 and J usage is TRBJ1-1; 7 bases agree with TRBD1. With the read ending 3 residues before the CDR3 end, the germline J gene is used to fill in that end. TRBV23-1 carries the ORF label, with uncertain function. The CDR3 consists of 13 residues. V shed 11 bases, J shed 5 bases, and the junction held 11 bases outside the gene matches.

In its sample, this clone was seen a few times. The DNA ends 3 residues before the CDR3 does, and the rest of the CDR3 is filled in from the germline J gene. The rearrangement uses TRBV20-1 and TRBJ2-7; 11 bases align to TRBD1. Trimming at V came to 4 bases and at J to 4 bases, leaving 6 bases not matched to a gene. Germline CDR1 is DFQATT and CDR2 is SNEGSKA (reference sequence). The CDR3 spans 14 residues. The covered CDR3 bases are TGCAGTGCTATTAGGGACAGGGGGTCTTACGAG. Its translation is CSAIRDRGSYE. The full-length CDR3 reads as CSAIRDRGSYEQYF.

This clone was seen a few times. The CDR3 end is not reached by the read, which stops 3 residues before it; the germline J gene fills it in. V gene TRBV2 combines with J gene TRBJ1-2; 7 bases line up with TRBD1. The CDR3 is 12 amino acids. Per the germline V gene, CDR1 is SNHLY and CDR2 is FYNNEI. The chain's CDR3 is CASRRQGQGYTF. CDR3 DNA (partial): TGTGCCAGCAGGCGACAGGGTCAAGGC.

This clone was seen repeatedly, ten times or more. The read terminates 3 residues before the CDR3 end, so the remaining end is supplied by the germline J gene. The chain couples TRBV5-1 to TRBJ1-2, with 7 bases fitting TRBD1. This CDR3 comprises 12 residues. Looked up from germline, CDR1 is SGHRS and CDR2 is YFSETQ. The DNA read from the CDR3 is TGCGCCAGCAGCCCCGACAGGGTTCGC. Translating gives CASSPDRVR. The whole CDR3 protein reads CASSPDRVRYTF.

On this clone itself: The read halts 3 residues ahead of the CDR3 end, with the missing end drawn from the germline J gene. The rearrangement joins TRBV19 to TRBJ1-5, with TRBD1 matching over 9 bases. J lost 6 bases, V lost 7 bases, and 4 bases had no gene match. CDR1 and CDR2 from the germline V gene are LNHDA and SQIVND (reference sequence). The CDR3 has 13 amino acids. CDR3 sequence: CASMEDRGQPQHF. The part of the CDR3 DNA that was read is TGTGCCAGTATGGAGGACAGGGGTCAGCCC.

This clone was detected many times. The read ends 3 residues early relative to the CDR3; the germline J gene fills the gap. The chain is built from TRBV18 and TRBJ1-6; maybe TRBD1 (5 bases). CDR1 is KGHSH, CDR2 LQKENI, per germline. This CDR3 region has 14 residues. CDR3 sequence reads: CASSPPGLPMALHF. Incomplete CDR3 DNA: TGTGCCAGCTCACCACCGGGACTCCCTATGGCC.

The sequenced CDR3 bases are TGTGCCTGGAGCGGGGGGCGCCGACAGCCC. Translating gives CAWSGGRRQP. The entire CDR3 sequence reads CAWSGGRRQPQHF. V and J are TRBV30 and TRBJ1-5; TRBD1 might be the D (6 bases). The read falls 3 residues short of the CDR3 end, and the missing part is taken from the germline J gene. The CDR3 covers 13 residues. Trimming took 3 bases from V and 7 from J, leaving 13 bases between them. Per the germline V gene, CDR1 is GTSNPN and CDR2 is SVGIG (reference sequence).

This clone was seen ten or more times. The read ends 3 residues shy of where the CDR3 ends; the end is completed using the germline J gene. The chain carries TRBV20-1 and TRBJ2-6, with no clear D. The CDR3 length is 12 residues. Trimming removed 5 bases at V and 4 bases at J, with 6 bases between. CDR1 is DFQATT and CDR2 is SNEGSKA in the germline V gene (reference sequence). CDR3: CSAGLGANVLTF. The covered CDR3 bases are TGCAGTGCTGGGCTGGGGGCCAACGTC.

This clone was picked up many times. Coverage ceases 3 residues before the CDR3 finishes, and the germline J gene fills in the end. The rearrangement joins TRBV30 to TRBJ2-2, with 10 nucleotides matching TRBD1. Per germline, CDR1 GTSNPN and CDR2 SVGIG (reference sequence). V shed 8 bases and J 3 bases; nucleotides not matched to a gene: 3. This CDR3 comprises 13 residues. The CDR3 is CATGTGDTGELFF. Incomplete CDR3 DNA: TGTGCCACCGGGACAGGGGACACCGGGGAG.

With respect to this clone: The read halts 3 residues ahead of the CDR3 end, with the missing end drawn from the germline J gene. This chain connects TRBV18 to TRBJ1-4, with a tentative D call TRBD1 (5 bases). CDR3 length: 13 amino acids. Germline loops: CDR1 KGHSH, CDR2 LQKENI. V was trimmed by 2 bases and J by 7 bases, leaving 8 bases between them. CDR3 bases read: TGTGCCAGCTCACCAGGACACGGTGAAAAA. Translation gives CASSPGHGEK. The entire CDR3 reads CASSPGHGEKLFF.

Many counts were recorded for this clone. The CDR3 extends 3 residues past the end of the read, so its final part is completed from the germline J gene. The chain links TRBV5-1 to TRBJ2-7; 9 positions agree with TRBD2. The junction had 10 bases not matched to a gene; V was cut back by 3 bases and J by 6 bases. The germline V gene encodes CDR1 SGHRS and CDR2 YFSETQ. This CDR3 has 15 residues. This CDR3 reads CASSSVGSGSSEQYF. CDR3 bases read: TGCGCCAGCAGCTCCGTAGGTAGCGGGAGTTCCGAG.

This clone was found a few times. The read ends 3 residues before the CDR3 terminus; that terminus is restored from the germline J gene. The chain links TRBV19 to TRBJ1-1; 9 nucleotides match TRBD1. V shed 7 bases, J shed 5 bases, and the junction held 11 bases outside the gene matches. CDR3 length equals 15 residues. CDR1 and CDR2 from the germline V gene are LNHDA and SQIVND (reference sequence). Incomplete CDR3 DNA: TGTGCCAGTACCCCAATCTCTGGGACAGGGACTGAA. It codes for CASTPISGTGTE. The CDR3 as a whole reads CASTPISGTGTEAFF.

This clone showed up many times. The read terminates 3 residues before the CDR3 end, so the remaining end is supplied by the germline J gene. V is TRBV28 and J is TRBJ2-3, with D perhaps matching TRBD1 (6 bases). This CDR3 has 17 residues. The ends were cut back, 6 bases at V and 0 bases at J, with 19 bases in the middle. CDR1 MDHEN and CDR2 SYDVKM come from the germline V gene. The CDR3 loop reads CASRPTGMVLSTDTQYF. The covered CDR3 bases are TGTGCCAGCAGGCCAACAGGGATGGTACTAAGCACAGATACG.

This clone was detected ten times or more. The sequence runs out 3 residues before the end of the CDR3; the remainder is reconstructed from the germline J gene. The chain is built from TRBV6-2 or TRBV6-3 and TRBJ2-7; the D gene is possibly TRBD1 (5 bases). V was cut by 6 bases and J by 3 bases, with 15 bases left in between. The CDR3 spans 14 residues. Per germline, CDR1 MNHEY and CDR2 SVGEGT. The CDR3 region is CASSEEQDLYEQYF. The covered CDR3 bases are TGTGCCAGCAGCGAAGAACAGGACCTCTACGAG.

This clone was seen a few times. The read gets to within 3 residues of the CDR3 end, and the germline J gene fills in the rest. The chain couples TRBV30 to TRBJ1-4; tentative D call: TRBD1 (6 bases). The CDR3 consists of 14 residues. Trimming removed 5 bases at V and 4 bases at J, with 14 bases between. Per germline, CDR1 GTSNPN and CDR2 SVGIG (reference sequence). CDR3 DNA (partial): TGTGCCTGGTCCCTGGACAGATTTAATGAAAAA. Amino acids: CAWSLDRFNEK. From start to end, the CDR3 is CAWSLDRFNEKLFF.

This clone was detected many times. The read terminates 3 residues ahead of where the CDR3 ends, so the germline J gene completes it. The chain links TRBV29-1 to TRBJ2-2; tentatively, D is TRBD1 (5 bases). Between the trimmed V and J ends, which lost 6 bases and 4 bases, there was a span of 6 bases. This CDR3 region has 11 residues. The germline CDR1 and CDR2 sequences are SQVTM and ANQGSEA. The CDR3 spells CSVDSTGELFF. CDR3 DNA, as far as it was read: TGCAGCGTCGACAGCACCGGGGAG.

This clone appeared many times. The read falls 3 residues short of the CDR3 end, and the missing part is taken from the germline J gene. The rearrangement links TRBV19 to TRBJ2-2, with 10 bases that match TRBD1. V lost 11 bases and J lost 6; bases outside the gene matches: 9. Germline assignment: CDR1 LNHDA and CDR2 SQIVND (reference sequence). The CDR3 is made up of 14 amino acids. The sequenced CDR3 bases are TGTGCCGGCAGTCGACAGGGGGCTTCCGGGGAG. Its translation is CAGSRQGASGE. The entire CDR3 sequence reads CAGSRQGASGELFF.

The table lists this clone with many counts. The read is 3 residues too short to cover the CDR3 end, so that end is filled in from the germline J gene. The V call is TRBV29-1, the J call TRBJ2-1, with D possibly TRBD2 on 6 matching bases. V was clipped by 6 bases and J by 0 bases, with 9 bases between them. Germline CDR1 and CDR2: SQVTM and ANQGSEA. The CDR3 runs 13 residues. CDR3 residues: CSVVGGSYNEQFF. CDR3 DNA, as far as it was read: TGCAGCGTCGTGGGGGGCTCCTACAATGAG.

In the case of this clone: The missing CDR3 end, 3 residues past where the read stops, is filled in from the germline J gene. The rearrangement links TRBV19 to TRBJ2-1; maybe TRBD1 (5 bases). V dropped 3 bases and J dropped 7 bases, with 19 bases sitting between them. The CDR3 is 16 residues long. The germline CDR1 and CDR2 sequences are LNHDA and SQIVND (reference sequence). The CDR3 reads CASSIWAGSLNNEQFF. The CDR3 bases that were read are TGTGCCAGTAGTATTTGGGCAGGGTCTTTGAATAATGAG.

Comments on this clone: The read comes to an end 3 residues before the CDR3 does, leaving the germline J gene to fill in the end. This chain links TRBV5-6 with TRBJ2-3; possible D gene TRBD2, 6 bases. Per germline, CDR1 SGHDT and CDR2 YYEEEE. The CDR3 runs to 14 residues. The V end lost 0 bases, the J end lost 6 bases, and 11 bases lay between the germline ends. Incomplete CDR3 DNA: TGTGCCAGCAGCTTGGAGTCGCTAGCGGATACG. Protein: CASSLESLADT. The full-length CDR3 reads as CASSLESLADTQYF.

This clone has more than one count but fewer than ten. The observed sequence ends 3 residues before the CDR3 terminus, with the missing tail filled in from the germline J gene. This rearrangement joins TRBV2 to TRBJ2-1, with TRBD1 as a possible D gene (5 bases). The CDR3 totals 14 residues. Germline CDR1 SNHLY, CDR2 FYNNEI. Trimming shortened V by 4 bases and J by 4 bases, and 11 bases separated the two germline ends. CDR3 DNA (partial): TGTGCCAGCAGTGCAGGGTACGGTTACAATGAG. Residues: CASSAGYGYNE. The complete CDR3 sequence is CASSAGYGYNEQFF.

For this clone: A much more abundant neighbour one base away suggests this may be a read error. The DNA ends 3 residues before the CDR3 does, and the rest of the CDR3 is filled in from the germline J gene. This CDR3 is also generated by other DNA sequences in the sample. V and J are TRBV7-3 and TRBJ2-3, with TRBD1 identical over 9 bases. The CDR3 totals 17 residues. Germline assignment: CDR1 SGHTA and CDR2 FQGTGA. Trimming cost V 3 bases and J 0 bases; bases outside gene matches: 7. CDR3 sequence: CASSLVGQGSSTDTQYF. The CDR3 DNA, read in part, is TGTGCCAGCAGCTTGGTGGGACAGGGCTCTAGCACAGATACG.

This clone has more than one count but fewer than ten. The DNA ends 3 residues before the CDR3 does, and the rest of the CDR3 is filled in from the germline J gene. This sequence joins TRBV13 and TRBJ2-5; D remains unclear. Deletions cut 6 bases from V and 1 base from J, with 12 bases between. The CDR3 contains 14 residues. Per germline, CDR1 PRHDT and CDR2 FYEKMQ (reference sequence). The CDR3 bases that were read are TGTGCCAGCAGTGTGAGCACGATCCAAGAGACC. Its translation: CASSVSTIQET. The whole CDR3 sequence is CASSVSTIQETQYF.

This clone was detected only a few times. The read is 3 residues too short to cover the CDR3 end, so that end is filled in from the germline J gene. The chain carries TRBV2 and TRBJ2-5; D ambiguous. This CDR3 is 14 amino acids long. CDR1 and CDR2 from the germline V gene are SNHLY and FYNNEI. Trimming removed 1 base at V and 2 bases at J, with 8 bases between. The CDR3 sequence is CASSEEARQETQYF. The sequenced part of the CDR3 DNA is TGTGCCAGCAGTGAAGAGGCCAGACAAGAGACC.

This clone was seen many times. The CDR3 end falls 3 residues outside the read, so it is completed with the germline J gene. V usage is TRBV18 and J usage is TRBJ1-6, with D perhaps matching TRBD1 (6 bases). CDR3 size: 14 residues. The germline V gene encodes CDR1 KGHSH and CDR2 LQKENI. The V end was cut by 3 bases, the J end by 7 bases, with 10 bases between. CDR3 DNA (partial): TGTGCCAGCTCACCCCAGGGGTCCAATTCACCC. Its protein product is CASSPQGSNSP. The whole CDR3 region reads CASSPQGSNSPLHF.